One and the same sample provided the 27 T cell receptor beta chains below, sequenced in a study of T cell repertoires in cytomegalovirus infection. TCRdb reprocessed the reads via MiXCR and lists one record per CDR3 protein. The top ten clones hold approximately 8.2% of a sample with some 600,000 distinct CDR3 sequences, around 24% of them seen once. Source material: CD8+ T cells from PBMCs. The source of these receptors is a human donor in good health (CMV status not recorded). Some clones in this sample may be carry-over from other donors' samples.

This clonotype was counted a few times. The CDR3 loop reads CASTGRGPGSLADRYNEQFF. The CDR3 nucleotides read TGTGCCAGCACCGGAAGGGGCCCGGGCTCCCTCGCGGACCGATACAATGAGCAGTTCTTC. V is TRBV6-2 or TRBV6-3 and J is TRBJ2-1; D is possibly TRBD1 (5 bases). The CDR3 is 20 residues long. Germline V gene data show CDR1 as MNHEY and CDR2 as SVGEGT. Deletions cut 7 bases from V and 4 bases from J, with 32 bases between.

This clonotype was counted only a few times. This may be a read error, as it is one base from a much larger clone. This chain uses TRBV7-2 with TRBJ2-4, with 8 positions matching TRBD1. The V segment lost 4 bases and the J segment 8 bases; nucleotides outside the gene matches: 4. The CDR3 extends over 13 amino acids. Germline V gene sequence: CDR1 SGHTA, CDR2 FQGNSA. DNA of the CDR3: TGTGCCAGCAGCTCCCAGGGGGCAGACATTCAGTACTTC. Protein product: CASSSQGADIQYF.

The rearrangement uses TRBV14 and TRBJ2-7; D is unresolved. The CDR3 covers 14 residues. Germline-derived CDR1 and CDR2 are SGHDN and FVKESK. The V gene lost 1 base and the J gene lost 2 bases, with 9 bases spanning the gap. CDR3 residues: CASSQGAGPYEQYF. The CDR3 nucleotides read TGTGCCAGCAGCCAAGGGGCAGGTCCCTACGAGCAGTACTTC.

On this clonotype itself: A much larger clone lies one base from this, so it may be a read error. The V gene is TRBV6-2 or TRBV6-3, the J gene TRBJ2-1; D is ambiguous. The V and J ends lost 4 bases and 8 bases respectively, with 12 bases between them. Germline CDR1 is MNHEY and CDR2 is SVGEGT. The CDR3 is made up of 13 amino acids. The CDR3 DNA follows: TGTGCCAGCAGTTTTGTTTTAAGGGATGAGCAGTTCTTC. Amino acid sequence: CASSFVLRDEQFF.

This clonotype was seen only a few times. The chain couples TRBV6-2 or TRBV6-3 to TRBJ1-1; maybe TRBD1 (6 bases). The CDR3 runs 17 residues. With 0 bases removed from V and 0 bases from J, the gap between germline ends came to 14 bases. The germline V gene has CDR1 MNHEY and CDR2 SVGEGT. The CDR3 nucleotides are TGTGCCAGCAGTTACTCGGTCCGGGGGCGCGTGAACACTGAAGCTTTCTTT. As protein: CASSYSVRGRVNTEAFF.

This clonotype came up many times. The rearrangement joins TRBV6-4 to TRBJ2-1; D is ambiguous. This CDR3 is 13 amino acids long. Between the trimmed V and J ends, which lost 3 bases and 7 bases, there was a span of 10 bases. Looked up from germline, CDR1 is MRHNA and CDR2 is SNTAGT. CDR3 in amino acids: CASSEKDSNEQFF. The CDR3 DNA reads TGTGCCAGCAGTGAGAAGGATTCAAATGAGCAGTTCTTC.

V is TRBV20-1 and J is TRBJ1-2, with 7 positions matching TRBD1. The ends lost 4 bases at V and 6 bases at J; junction bases unmatched: 8. Germline V gene sequence: CDR1 DFQATT, CDR2 SNEGSKA (reference sequence). This CDR3 has 13 residues. DNA for the CDR3: TGCAGTGCTACGACAGGGACGGTGGATGGCTACACCTTC. This codes for CSATTGTVDGYTF.

This clonotype was observed a single time. A single base is all that separates this from a far larger clone, so a read error is likely. The chain has TRBV7-6 and TRBJ1-5; possible D gene TRBD1, 6 bases. The CDR3 has 13 residues. The germline V gene encodes CDR1 SGHVS and CDR2 FNYEAQ. V lost 6 bases, J lost 7 bases, and 13 bases lay in between. This CDR3 reads CASRLGGRQPQHF. The CDR3 DNA reads as TGTGCCAGCAGGCTGGGGGGGCGACAGCCCCAGCATTTT.

This clonotype was detected only a few times. V is TRBV27 and J is TRBJ1-6; no clear D gene. CDR3 length equals 14 residues. CDR1 MNHEY and CDR2 SMNVEV come from the germline V gene (reference sequence). Trimming took 5 bases from V and 10 from J, leaving 15 bases between them. The CDR3 region has the DNA TGTGCCAGCAGTCCCCGAAGAGGAGGCTCACCCCTCCACTTT. Protein product: CASSPRRGGSPLHF.

The chain uses TRBV19 and TRBJ1-4, with a tentative D call TRBD1 (5 bases). The CDR3 runs 15 residues. Trimming stripped 5 bases from V and 8 bases from J, with 18 bases between. The germline gives CDR1 LNHDA, CDR2 SQIVND (reference sequence). This CDR3 is CASSRNRPLREKLFF. In nucleotides, the CDR3 is TGTGCCAGTAGTCGCAACAGGCCCCTTAGAGAAAAACTGTTTTTT.

This clonotype has at least ten counts. The genes are TRBV7-9 and TRBJ2-1, with D perhaps matching TRBD2 (6 bases). Trimming removed 4 bases at V and 2 bases at J, with 12 bases between. This CDR3 region has 15 residues. Per germline, CDR1 SEHNR and CDR2 FQNEAQ (reference sequence). In DNA form, the CDR3 reads TGTGCCAGCAGCTCCGCCCCGGGAGCCTACAATGAGCAGTTCTTC. Translated, it gives CASSSAPGAYNEQFF.

This clonotype was picked up many times. The V gene is TRBV7-6, the J gene TRBJ2-3, with D tentatively TRBD1 (5 bases). V dropped 5 bases and J dropped 2 bases, with 14 bases sitting between them. In germline, CDR1 is SGHVS, CDR2 FNYEAQ. This CDR3 spans 15 amino acids. In DNA, the CDR3 is TGTGCCAGCAGCCATTCTGACAGCCTCACAGATACGCAGTATTTT. It yields the protein CASSHSDSLTDTQYF.

This clonotype was detected a few times. The chain couples TRBV28 to TRBJ2-5; a possible D gene is TRBD1 (5 bases). Trimming left V 5 bases short and J 2 bases short, with 12 bases between. The CDR3 sequence is 14 residues long. Germline V gene data show CDR1 as MDHEN and CDR2 as SYDVKM. CDR3 residues: CASSPPDTQETQYF. CDR3 in DNA: TGTGCCAGCAGTCCTCCGGACACTCAAGAGACCCAGTACTTC.

This chain's CDR3 is CASSPGQTFYEQYF. The DNA of the CDR3 is TGTGCCAGCAGCCCGGGACAGACCTTCTACGAGCAGTACTTC. The rearrangement uses TRBV11-2 and TRBJ2-7; TRBD1 matches at 7 bases. CDR1 is SGHAT, CDR2 FQNNGV, per germline. The junction had 7 bases not matched to a gene; V was cut back by 5 bases and J by 3 bases. The CDR3 is 14 residues long.

The table lists this clonotype with many counts. V is TRBV6-5 and J is TRBJ2-1; 8 bases match TRBD2. The CDR3 contains 13 residues. Per the germline V gene, CDR1 is MNHEY and CDR2 is SVGAGI. Germline trimming cut 2 bases from V and 8 bases from J; bases unmatched to any gene: 2. CDR3 coding DNA: TGTGCCAGCAGTTACGCGGGGGGCGATGAGCAGTTCTTC. It specifies CASSYAGGDEQFF.

This clonotype was seen ten or more times. The gene calls are TRBV7-9 and TRBJ2-6; D not resolved. Deletions cut 4 bases from V and 0 bases from J, with 10 bases between. The CDR3 is 16 amino acids. Germline values: CDR1 SEHNR, CDR2 FQNEAQ (reference sequence). CDR3 region: CASSSDWRSGANVLTF. The CDR3 DNA follows: TGTGCCAGCAGCTCCGACTGGCGCTCTGGGGCCAACGTCCTGACTTTC.

Remarks on this clonotype: An end of the junction differs from the germline gene, which may be a read error. This chain links TRBV6-8 with TRBJ2-2; a possible D gene is TRBD2 (5 bases). The CDR3 runs to 18 residues. Germline CDR1 and CDR2: MNHGY and SAAAGT. CDR3 sequence (DNA): TGTACCAGCAGGCAATTTGCGGAGTCTCTGGTTCGCACCGGGGAGCAGTTTTTT. This sequence encodes CTSRQFAESLVRTGEQFF.

Only a few counts were recorded for this clonotype. This chain joins TRBV28 and TRBJ1-6; 8 bases map to TRBD1. Germline values: CDR1 MDHEN, CDR2 SYDVKM. V shed 6 bases and J 8 bases; nucleotides not matched to a gene: 6. The CDR3 spans 14 residues. The CDR3 nucleotides read TGTGCCAGCAGACGCGACAGGGGTGATTCACCCCTCCACTTT. Amino acids: CASRRDRGDSPLHF.

The chain uses TRBV27 and TRBJ2-7; weak D call: TRBD1 (6 bases). This CDR3 has 14 residues. V gave up 5 bases and J gave up 3 bases, with 14 bases separating them. Per the germline V gene, CDR1 is MNHEY and CDR2 is SMNVEV (reference sequence). The CDR3, as DNA: TGTGCCAGCAGTGAGACAGGCCTCTACTACGAGCAGTACGTC. This translates into CASSETGLYYEQYV.

This clonotype was seen more than once but under ten times. V gene TRBV25-1 combines with J gene TRBJ1-2; unclear D gene. CDR1 MGHDK and CDR2 SYGVNS come from the germline V gene. The CDR3 spans 14 residues. Trimming shortened V by 4 bases and J by 0 bases, and 9 bases separated the two germline ends. The CDR3 region is CASSGQTSNYGYTF. DNA of the CDR3: TGTGCCAGCAGTGGTCAGACCTCTAACTATGGCTACACCTTC.

In the case of this clonotype: The junction and the germline gene differ at one end; a read error may be behind it. This chain uses TRBV7-2 with TRBJ1-1, with D uncertain. CDR1 and CDR2 from the germline V gene are SGHTA and FQGNSA. The CDR3 runs 13 residues. The CDR3 nucleotides are TGTGCCAGCAGCCTGTCAATACGGGCTGAAGCTTACTTT. Residues: CASSLSIRAEAYF.

V gene TRBV2 combines with J gene TRBJ2-1; D unresolved. V dropped 7 bases and J dropped 12 bases, with 19 bases sitting between them. CDR3 length: 13 residues. CDR1 is SNHLY, CDR2 FYNNEI, per germline. The CDR3 protein is CASTPRARDGQFF. CDR3 sequence (DNA): TGTGCCAGCACCCCTCGGGCCCGAGATGGGCAGTTCTTC.

This clonotype was counted ten times or more. At one of its ends the junction is not consistent with the germline gene, which may arise from a read error. The genes are TRBV6-6 and TRBJ2-5; D is unclear. Germline lookup yields CDR1 MNHNY and CDR2 SVGAGI (reference sequence). The CDR3 is 13 amino acids. In DNA, the CDR3 is TGTGCCAGCAGTAGTTCGAAACCAGAGATCCAGTACTTC. This gives the protein CASSSSKPEIQYF.

This sequence joins TRBV20-1 and TRBJ2-5; no clear D gene. The V end lost 5 bases, the J end lost 2 bases, and 15 bases lay between the germline ends. Per germline, CDR1 DFQATT and CDR2 SNEGSKA (reference sequence). This CDR3 comprises 14 residues. This CDR3 reads CSAPLIGPQETQYF. CDR3 sequence (DNA): TGCAGTGCTCCTCTCATCGGACCGCAAGAGACCCAGTACTTC.

Comments on this clonotype: This sequence may be a read error, since a much larger clone differs from it by one base. This chain uses TRBV7-9 with TRBJ1-2; TRBD1 matches at 8 bases. CDR1 and CDR2 from the germline V gene are SEHNR and FQNEAQ (reference sequence). The CDR3 has 13 amino acids. V lost 5 bases and J lost 3; bases outside the gene matches: 2. CDR3 in amino acids: CASSTDRDYGYTF. CDR3 DNA sequence: TGTGCCAGCAGCACGGACAGGGACTATGGCTACACCTTC.

This clonotype has just one count. The chain employs TRBV29-1 and TRBJ2-2, with 7 bases that match TRBD1. V lost 4 bases, J lost 0 bases, and 2 bases stayed unmatched. There are 14 residues in the CDR3. Germline lookup yields CDR1 SQVTM and CDR2 ANQGSEA. This chain's CDR3 is CSVATGSNTGELFF. The DNA for the CDR3 is TGCAGCGTTGCGACAGGGTCGAACACCGGGGAGCTGTTTTTT.

This clonotype has only a few counts. This chain uses TRBV5-5 with TRBJ2-1, with D maybe TRBD2 (7 bases). The CDR3 loop spans 16 amino acids. V lost 1 base to trimming and J lost 8 bases, with 19 bases between them. Germline V gene data show CDR1 as SGHKS and CDR2 as YYEKEE (reference sequence). The CDR3 nucleotides are TGTGCCAGCAGCTTGAGGGGGGGACCGCCTGGGGATGAGCAGTTCTTC. Its translation is CASSLRGGPPGDEQFF. Complete variable domain (other parts from reference TRBV5-5 and TRBJ2-1): DAGVTQSPTHLIKTRGQQVTLRCSPISGHKSVSWYQQVLGQGPQFIFQYYEKEERGRGNFPDRFSARQFPNYSSELNVNALLLGDSALYLCASSLRGGPPGDEQFFGPGTRLTVL.